This T cell receptor (beta chain) appears in the sequencing data of a study of regulatory T cells in long-lasting Graves disease. Time point noted: newly diagnosed GD, antithyroid drugs for less than 3 months. Extracted RNA from PBMCs served as the source of the TCR library. Construction of TCR beta libraries relied on iRepertoire HTBI primers and on Arm-PCR targeting CDR3 regions. TCRdb re-called the multiplex PCR reads through MiXCR, storing one row per CDR3 protein. This table has about 400,000 distinct CDR3 sequences, 15% to 20% appearing once. On this clonotype itself: Antigen unknown.

The CDR3 consists of 12 residues. Germline V lookup: CDR1 MDHEN, CDR2 SYDVKM. With 11 bases removed from V and 4 bases from J, the gap between germline ends came to 12 bases. Study-level results: Fewer public clonotypes were shared by new patients (around 960) than by persistent patients (roughly 2,500). Peripheral blood alone, not thyroid tissue, underwent study.

The data were also submitted as part of a second study, on T cells in Graves' hyperthyroidism and ophthalmopathy. That investigation notes: A set of HTBI primers served as the primers for a first-round RT-PCR of the TCR CDR3. Ophthalmopathy, which appeared later, was predicted by the model a median about 6 months before onset.

V is TRBV28 and J is TRBJ1-5; unclear D gene. This sample comprised peripheral blood mononuclear cells (PBMCs), obtained at new diagnosis, from a patient treated with antithyroid drugs. This clonotype was sampled from a woman under 30 with Graves disease. CDR3 residues: CAGKGGNQPQHF. The CDR3 nucleotides are TGTGCCGGCAAAGGTGGAAATCAGCCCCAGCATTTT.